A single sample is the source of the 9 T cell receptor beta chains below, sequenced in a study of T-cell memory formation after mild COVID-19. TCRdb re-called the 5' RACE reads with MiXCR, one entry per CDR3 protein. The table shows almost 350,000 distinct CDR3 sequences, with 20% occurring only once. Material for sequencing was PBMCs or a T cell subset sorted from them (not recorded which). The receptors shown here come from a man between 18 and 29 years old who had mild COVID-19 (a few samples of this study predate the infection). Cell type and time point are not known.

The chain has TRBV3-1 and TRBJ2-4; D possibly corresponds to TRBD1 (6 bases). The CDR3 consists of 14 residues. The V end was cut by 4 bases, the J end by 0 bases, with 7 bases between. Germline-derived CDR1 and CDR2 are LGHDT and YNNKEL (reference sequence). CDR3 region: CASSRQVAKNIQYF. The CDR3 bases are TGTGCCAGCAGCCGACAGGTAGCCAAAAACATTCAGTACTTC.

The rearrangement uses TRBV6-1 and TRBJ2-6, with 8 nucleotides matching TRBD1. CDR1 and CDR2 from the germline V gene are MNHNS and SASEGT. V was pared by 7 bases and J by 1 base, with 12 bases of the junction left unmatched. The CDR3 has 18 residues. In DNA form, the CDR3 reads TGTGCCAGCATCCGACCCTCGGACAGGGCGTCTGGGGCCAACGTCCTGACTTTC. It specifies CASIRPSDRASGANVLTF.

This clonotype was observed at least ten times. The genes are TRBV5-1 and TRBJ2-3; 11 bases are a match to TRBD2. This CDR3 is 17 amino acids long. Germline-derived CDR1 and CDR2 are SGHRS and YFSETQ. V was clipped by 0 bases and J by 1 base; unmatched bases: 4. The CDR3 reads CASSLASGGLRTDTQYF. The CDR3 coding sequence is TGCGCCAGCAGCTTGGCTAGCGGGGGGCTCCGCACAGATACGCAGTATTTT.

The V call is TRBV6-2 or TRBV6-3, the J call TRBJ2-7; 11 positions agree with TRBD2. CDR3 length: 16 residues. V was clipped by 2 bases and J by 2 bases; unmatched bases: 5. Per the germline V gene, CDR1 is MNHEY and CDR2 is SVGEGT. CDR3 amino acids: CASSYTGLADPYEQYF. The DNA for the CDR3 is TGTGCCAGCAGTTACACGGGACTAGCGGACCCCTACGAGCAGTACTTC.

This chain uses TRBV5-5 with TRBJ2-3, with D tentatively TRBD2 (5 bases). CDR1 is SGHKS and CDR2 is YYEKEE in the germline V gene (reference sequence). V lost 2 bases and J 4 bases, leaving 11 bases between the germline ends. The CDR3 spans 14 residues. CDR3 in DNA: TGTGCCAGCAGCTTACCTAGCCCCTCAGATACGCAGTATTTT. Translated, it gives CASSLPSPSDTQYF.

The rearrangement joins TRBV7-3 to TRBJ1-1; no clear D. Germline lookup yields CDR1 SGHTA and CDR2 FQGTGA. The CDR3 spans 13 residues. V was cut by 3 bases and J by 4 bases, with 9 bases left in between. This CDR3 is CASSLGGVTEAFF. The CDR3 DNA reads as TGTGCCAGCAGCTTGGGAGGTGTCACTGAAGCTTTCTTT.

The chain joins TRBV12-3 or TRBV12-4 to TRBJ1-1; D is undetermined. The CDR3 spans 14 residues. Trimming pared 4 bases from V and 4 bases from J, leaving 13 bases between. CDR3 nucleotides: TGTGCCAGCAGTTCGGTACCGCGTACCACTGAAGCTTTCTTT. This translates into CASSSVPRTTEAFF.

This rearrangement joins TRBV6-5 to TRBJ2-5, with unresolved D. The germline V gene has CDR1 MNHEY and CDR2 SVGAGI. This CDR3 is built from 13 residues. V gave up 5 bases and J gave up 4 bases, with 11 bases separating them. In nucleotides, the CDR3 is TGTGCCAGCAGTGTTCGATCGGCAGAGACCCAGTACTTC. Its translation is CASSVRSAETQYF.

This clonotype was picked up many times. In DNA, the CDR3 is TGCAGTGCTAGGGGGGGCGAAGAGACCCAGTACTTC. Protein sequence: CSARGGEETQYF. J is TRBJ2-5 and V is TRBV20-1; tentatively, D is TRBD1 or TRBD2 (6 bases each). Trimming left V 3 bases short and J 3 bases short, with 8 bases between. Germline V gene sequence: CDR1 DFQATT, CDR2 SNEGSKA (reference sequence). The CDR3 is 12 amino acids.